The 20 T cell receptor beta chains below all came from one sample that was sequenced in a study of blood T cells in healthy people across ages. The use of a sample-barcoded 5' primer and a J-beta primer mix characterized a second PCR of about 7 to 12 cycles. TCRdb independently ran MiXCR on the 5' RACE reads; one entry per CDR3 protein. This table has about 810,000 distinct CDR3 sequences, about 34% appearing once. Sequences were obtained from blood. The source of these receptors is a man aged 18 to 30 in good health.

This clonotype came up a few times. The rearrangement joins TRBV5-1 to TRBJ2-3; 8 nucleotides match TRBD1. This CDR3 is built from 14 residues. Losses at the gene ends were 4 bases for V and 7 bases for J; bases not matched to a gene: 8. CDR1 is SGHRS, CDR2 YFSETQ, per germline. The CDR3 region has the DNA TGCGCCAGCAGCGCCTCAGGGGGCGAGAATACGCAGTATTTT. Amino acid sequence: CASSASGGENTQYF. Full variable domain (rest looked up from reference TRBV5-1 and TRBJ2-3): KAGVTQTPRYLIKTRGQQVTLSCSPISGHRSVSWYQQTPGQGLQFLFEYFSETQRNKGNFPGRFSGRQFSNSRSEMNVSTLELGDSALYLCASSASGGENTQYFGPGTRLTVL.

This clonotype showed up many times. The rearrangement joins TRBV12-3 or TRBV12-4 to TRBJ2-5; D ambiguous. Trimming removed 5 bases from V and 1 base from J, with 5 bases in between. CDR3 length: 12 amino acids. CDR3 protein: CASSGRQETQYF. The CDR3 DNA sequence: TGTGCCAGCAGTGGCCGCCAAGAGACCCAGTACTTC.

In regard to this clonotype: Possible read error: a much larger clone is one base away. The chain uses TRBV12-3 or TRBV12-4 and TRBJ2-7; 9 bases are a match to TRBD1. V shed 5 bases and J 7 bases; nucleotides not matched to a gene: 12. This CDR3 region has 15 residues. The CDR3: CASSRGTGSVDEQYF. Here the CDR3 DNA reads TGTGCCAGCAGTAGGGGGACAGGGTCTGTAGATGAGCAGTACTTC.

The rearrangement links TRBV10-3 to TRBJ1-1, with unresolved D. The CDR3 is 14 amino acids. CDR1 ENHRY and CDR2 SYGVKD come from the germline V gene. Trimming stripped 1 base from V and 4 bases from J, with 10 bases between. In DNA, the CDR3 is TGTGCCATCAGTGAGTATAGGGTTCGCACTGAAGCTTTCTTT. It encodes CAISEYRVRTEAFF.

About this clonotype: The junction and the germline gene differ at one end; a read error may be behind it. This chain joins TRBV5-1 and TRBJ2-1; tentatively, D is TRBD1 or TRBD2 (5 bases each). The CDR3 extends over 15 amino acids. Per the germline V gene, CDR1 is SGHRS and CDR2 is YFSETQ. In DNA, the CDR3 is TGCACCAGCAGACTCGGGACGGTTTCCTACAATGAGCAGTTCTTC. Translated, it gives CTSRLGTVSYNEQFF.

This clonotype was detected many times. J is TRBJ2-3 and V is TRBV29-1; TRBD1 matches at 7 bases. With 4 bases clipped from V and 2 bases from J, the junction kept 6 bases outside the gene matches. The CDR3 extends over 14 amino acids. Germline V gene data show CDR1 as SQVTM and CDR2 as ANQGSEA. CDR3 loop: CSVGGRGITDTQYF. The CDR3 nucleotides read TGCAGCGTTGGCGGCAGGGGGATCACAGATACGCAGTATTTT.

This clonotype has more than one count but fewer than ten. The V and J genes are TRBV4-1 and TRBJ1-2; a possible D gene is TRBD1 (5 bases). This CDR3 comprises 13 residues. CDR1 and CDR2 (germline): MGHRA, YSYEKL. V was clipped by 4 bases and J by 8 bases, with 14 bases between them. The CDR3 sequence is CASSPTFREGYTF. DNA for the CDR3: TGCGCCAGCAGCCCTACCTTCAGGGAGGGCTACACCTTC.

DNA of the CDR3: TGCGCCAGCAGCCGAGAGACCGGGACAGACGATAATTCACCCCTCCACTTT. As protein: CASSRETGTDDNSPLHF. The V gene is TRBV4-3, the J gene TRBJ1-6; 7 nucleotides agree with TRBD1. V lost 4 bases to trimming and J lost 5 bases; unmatched junction nucleotides: 11. The CDR3 runs to 17 residues. The germline V gene has CDR1 LGHNA and CDR2 YSLEER.

The chain carries TRBV4-2 and TRBJ2-3; 11 bases align to TRBD2. Losses at the gene ends were 7 bases for V and 2 bases for J; bases not matched to a gene: 14. The CDR3 spans 18 residues. Germline values: CDR1 LGHNA, CDR2 YNFKEQ. CDR3 loop: CASTPRASGGTYTDTQYF. The CDR3 DNA is TGTGCCAGCACCCCTCGTGCTAGCGGGGGGACTTACACAGATACGCAGTATTTT.

This chain joins TRBV9 and TRBJ2-7; the match to TRBD2 covers 10 bases. Trimming took 3 bases from V and 7 from J; bases not matched to a gene: 10. The CDR3 runs 15 residues. Germline V gives CDR1 SGDLS, CDR2 YYNGEE. The CDR3 DNA follows: TGTGCCAGCAGCGGGACTAGCGGCTCCTACAATGAGCAGTACTTC. It yields the protein CASSGTSGSYNEQYF.

The chain couples TRBV6-2 or TRBV6-3 to TRBJ2-4, with a weak D call TRBD1 (5 bases). CDR1 is MNHEY and CDR2 is SVGEGT in the germline V gene. The CDR3 covers 14 residues. With 5 bases removed from V and 13 bases from J, the gap between germline ends came to 21 bases. The CDR3 is CASSPHHDRNLQYF. CDR3 sequence (DNA): TGTGCCAGCAGTCCCCACCACGACAGAAATTTGCAGTACTTC.

The sample holds a few counts of this clonotype. This CDR3 is CASSLAYSVNQPQHF. The DNA of the CDR3 is TGTGCCAGCAGCTTAGCGTATTCAGTAAATCAGCCCCAGCATTTT. This rearrangement joins TRBV7-2 to TRBJ1-5; no clear D gene. The V end was cut by 0 bases, the J end by 4 bases, with 10 bases between. CDR1 and CDR2 from the germline V gene are SGHTA and FQGNSA. The CDR3 length is 15 residues.

This chain uses TRBV12-3 or TRBV12-4 with TRBJ2-5, with D maybe TRBD2 (5 bases). The CDR3 runs to 14 residues. Trimming took 1 base from V and 11 from J, leaving 17 bases between them. The CDR3 coding sequence is TGTGCCAGCAGTTTAGACGGCCCCCGGACTGAGCAGTACTTC. As protein: CASSLDGPRTEQYF.

Notes on this clonotype: With a much larger clone just one base away, this may be a read error. The chain recombines TRBV12-3 or TRBV12-4 with TRBJ2-7, with 9 bases aligning to TRBD1. The CDR3 totals 16 residues. The CDR3 is CASSPDRGTEFYEHYF. The CDR3 DNA sequence: TGTGCCAGCAGTCCGGACAGGGGCACGGAATTTTACGAGCATTACTTC.

The chain couples TRBV20-1 to TRBJ2-2; 7 nucleotides match TRBD2. The CDR3 runs 16 residues. V was clipped by 5 bases and J by 3 bases; unmatched bases: 12. Germline-derived CDR1 and CDR2 are DFQATT and SNEGSKA (reference sequence). CDR3 protein: CSAPRTSIAYTGELFF. In DNA, the CDR3 is TGCAGTGCTCCTCGGACTAGTATTGCTTACACCGGGGAGCTGTTTTTT.

This clonotype was observed a handful of times. The rearrangement uses TRBV6-2 or TRBV6-3 and TRBJ1-1, with D hard to call. The germline V gene encodes CDR1 MNHEY and CDR2 SVGEGT. The CDR3 has 17 amino acids. Trimming took off 0 bases at V and 3 bases at J, with 17 bases between the two ends. CDR3 sequence (DNA): TGTGCCAGCAGTTACTCGAGGGAAACCGGGCAGTACACTGAAGCTTTCTTT. It is translated as CASSYSRETGQYTEAFF.

This clonotype was detected a few times. The chain is built from TRBV21-1 and TRBJ2-5; the table calls TRBD2, which could not be checked here. The DNA end is a closer match to TRBJ2-7, so the J assignment may be wrong. TRBV21-1 is assigned pseudogene status. The CDR3 runs 15 residues. As DNA, the CDR3 is TGTGCCAGCGTTCAAGGGAGAGGGCCACTATACGAGCAGTACTTC. Translated: CASVQGRGPLYEQYF.

V usage is TRBV12-3 or TRBV12-4 and J usage is TRBJ1-5, with TRBD1 matching over 10 bases. CDR3 length: 17 residues. Unmatched junction bases numbered 11, after V lost 4 bases and J lost 5 bases. This chain's CDR3 is CASSSQTDRGFDQPQHF. CDR3 sequence (DNA): TGTGCCAGCAGTTCCCAAACGGACAGGGGGTTTGATCAGCCCCAGCATTTT.

This chain joins TRBV6-1 and TRBJ2-7, with D perhaps matching TRBD1 (5 bases). From germline, CDR1 is MNHNS and CDR2 SASEGT. V lost 11 bases to trimming and J lost 3 bases, with 14 bases between them. This CDR3 contains 12 residues. The CDR3 DNA is TGTGCCGCCCAGGACAAGGGCTACGAGCAGTACTTC. Protein sequence: CAAQDKGYEQYF.

The rearrangement joins TRBV7-3 to TRBJ2-2; D remains unclear. Germline loops: CDR1 SGHTA, CDR2 FQGTGA. The ends were cut back, 3 bases at V and 3 bases at J, with 8 bases in the middle. CDR3 length equals 14 residues. CDR3 DNA sequence: TGTGCCAGCAGCTTGTCAGGCCACACCGGGGAGCTGTTTTTT. Its translation: CASSLSGHTGELFF.